One and the same sample provided the 23 T cell receptor beta chains below, sequenced in a study of OX40 agonist ivuxolimab in advanced cancers. Measured with immunoSEQ multiplex PCR; TCRdb has only the in-frame clones, and not every one. Among around 20,000 clones listed, 74% were seen once. The source was CD4+ or CD8+ T cells sorted from blood, collected in a trial of the OX40 agonist ivuxolimab. The receptors originated from an adult with an advanced solid tumor such as melanoma, head and neck, liver or kidney cancer.

The chain couples TRBV28 to TRBJ1-5; the D is unclear. The CDR3 is made up of 13 amino acids. The V and J ends lost 3 bases and 1 base respectively, with 4 bases between them. Germline values: CDR1 MDHEN, CDR2 SYDVKM. The DNA of the CDR3 is TGTGCCAGCAGTTTGGAGAGCAATCAGCCCCAGCATTTT. It codes for CASSLESNQPQHF.

This clone was counted once. At one of its ends the junction is not consistent with the germline gene, which may arise from a read error. The rearrangement joins TRBV27 to TRBJ2-1; D uncertain. From germline, CDR1 is MNHEY and CDR2 SMNVEV (reference sequence). This CDR3 is built from 10 residues. CDR3 residues: CASSLKDPIF. The CDR3 region has the DNA TGTGCCAGCAGTTTAAAAGACCCTATCTTC.

CDR3 in amino acids: CASSPSKGIYGYTF. The CDR3 nucleotides read TGTGCCAGCAGCCCCAGCAAGGGGATCTATGGCTACACCTTC. This sequence joins TRBV13 and TRBJ1-2; tentatively, D is TRBD1 (5 bases). V dropped 5 bases and J dropped 4 bases, with 14 bases sitting between them. CDR1 is PRHDT, CDR2 FYEKMQ, per germline (reference sequence). CDR3 length: 14 amino acids.

This clone was seen just once. The junction does not match germline at one end; this may be a read error. This chain uses TRBV7-8 with TRBJ1-5; D gene unclear. The germline V gene encodes CDR1 SGHVS and CDR2 FQNEAQ. CDR3 length equals 16 residues. The CDR3 is CASSLVTETSDQPQHF. CDR3 bases: TGTGCCAGCAGCTTAGTCACAGAAACTAGCGATCAGCCCCAGCATTTT.

This clone was found a few times. The chain employs TRBV19 and TRBJ1-2; TRBD1 aligns across 9 bases. Unmatched junction bases numbered 7, after V lost 7 bases and J lost 7 bases. Per the germline V gene, CDR1 is LNHDA and CDR2 is SQIVND (reference sequence). The CDR3 is 13 residues long. The CDR3 sequence: CASTADRGAGYTF. CDR3 DNA sequence: TGTGCCAGTACCGCGGACAGGGGTGCTGGCTACACCTTC.

The J gene is TRBJ2-3, the V gene TRBV7-8; D perhaps matches TRBD1 (6 bases). The germline V and J ends were trimmed by 1 base and 2 bases, with 7 bases remaining between them. The CDR3 totals 14 residues. CDR1 SGHVS and CDR2 FQNEAQ come from the germline V gene. DNA of the CDR3: TGTGCCAGCAGCTTAGGGGGGCTCACAGATACGCAGTATTTT. Its translation is CASSLGGLTDTQYF.

The chain uses TRBV5-1 and TRBJ2-1; D is uncertain. V gave up 0 bases and J gave up 0 bases, with 7 bases separating them. The CDR3 is 15 residues long. CDR1 and CDR2 from the germline V gene are SGHRS and YFSETQ. CDR3 region: CASSLVPGSYNEQFF. The CDR3 nucleotides read TGCGCCAGCAGCTTGGTTCCAGGCTCCTACAATGAGCAGTTCTTC. The full variable domain, in which reference TRBV5-1 and TRBJ2-1 provide the parts outside the CDR3, is KAGVTQTPRYLIKTRGQQVTLSCSPISGHRSVSWYQQTPGQGLQFLFEYFSETQRNKGNFPGRFSGRQFSNSRSEMNVSTLELGDSALYLCASSLVPGSYNEQFFGPGTRLTVL.

This clone was counted between two and nine times. The chain employs TRBV11-2 and TRBJ1-1; tentative D call: TRBD1 (5 bases). The CDR3 is made up of 15 amino acids. Germline V lookup: CDR1 SGHAT, CDR2 FQNNGV. Deletions cut 1 base from V and 0 bases from J, with 9 bases between. CDR3 loop: CASSLVGGVNTEAFF. The CDR3 bases are TGTGCCAGCAGCTTAGTTGGGGGGGTGAACACTGAAGCTTTCTTT.

The V call is TRBV9, the J call TRBJ1-2; D unresolved. V was pared by 6 bases and J by 0 bases, with 6 bases between. The CDR3 length is 12 residues. CDR1 and CDR2 (germline): SGDLS, YYNGEE. The CDR3 coding sequence is TGTGCCAGCACCGGCCCTAACTATGGCTACACCTTC. This sequence encodes CASTGPNYGYTF. The variable domain in full, with the rest retrieved from reference TRBV9 and TRBJ1-2, is DSGVTQTPKHLITATGQRVTLRCSPRSGDLSVYWYQQSLDQGLQFLIQYYNGEERAKGNILERFSAQQFPDLHSELNLSSLELGDSALYFCASTGPNYGYTFGSGTRLTVV.

CDR3 loop: CSVVDSSVGNTIYF. The CDR3 nucleotides are TGCAGCGTAGTGGACAGCTCCGTTGGAAACACCATATATTTT. This chain links TRBV29-1 with TRBJ1-3, with D tentatively TRBD1 (6 bases). This CDR3 region has 14 residues. Germline CDR1 is SQVTM and CDR2 is ANQGSEA. V was trimmed by 6 bases and J by 3 bases, leaving 15 bases between them.

The chain combines TRBV9 with TRBJ2-5; TRBD2 aligns across 11 bases. The CDR3 consists of 16 residues. CDR1 is SGDLS and CDR2 is YYNGEE in the germline V gene. With 3 bases clipped from V and 1 base from J, the junction kept 5 bases outside the gene matches. CDR3 in DNA: TGTGCCAGCAGCGCCCCTCTAGCGGGGGGCCAAGAGACCCAGTACTTC. Translated: CASSAPLAGGQETQYF.

The rearrangement links TRBV18 to TRBJ1-2, with 9 nucleotides matching TRBD1. V was clipped by 5 bases and J by 4 bases; unmatched bases: 8. Germline CDR1 and CDR2: KGHSH and LQKENI. This CDR3 has 15 amino acids. The CDR3 here is CASSGGTGFTYGYTF. CDR3 coding DNA: TGTGCCAGCTCAGGCGGGACAGGGTTTACCTATGGCTACACCTTC.

This clone has only a few counts. The rearrangement links TRBV23-1 to TRBJ2-7; 8 bases are a match to TRBD2. TRBV23-1 is treated as an ORF (open reading frame) with a function not yet certain. J gave up 2 bases and V 2 bases, and 8 bases lay outside the gene matches. The CDR3 contains 16 residues. This CDR3 is CASSQGERGRTYEQYF. The DNA for the CDR3 is TGCGCCAGCAGTCAAGGCGAGCGGGGGCGCACCTACGAGCAGTACTTC.

The CDR3: CASSEGDTEAFF. The CDR3 region has the DNA TGTGCCAGCAGTGAAGGGGACACTGAAGCTTTCTTT. The chain couples TRBV2 to TRBJ1-1; the D is unclear. Germline CDR1 reads SNHLY; CDR2 reads FYNNEI. The CDR3 has 12 amino acids. Trimming removed 1 base from V and 3 bases from J, with 3 bases in between.

The chain joins TRBV28 to TRBJ2-7; 7 nucleotides match TRBD2. The CDR3 spans 14 residues. Per germline, CDR1 MDHEN and CDR2 SYDVKM. The trim removed 5 bases at V and 5 bases at J, leaving 9 bases unmatched. The CDR3 DNA follows: TGTGCCAGCAGTCCTCGAACGGGAGGACACGAGCAGTACTTC. Translation: CASSPRTGGHEQYF.

CDR3 in amino acids: CARSFLCRPGNQPQHF. DNA of the CDR3: TGTGCCAGAAGCTTTCTGTGCCGGCCCGGAAATCAGCCCCAGCATTTT. This chain connects TRBV5-3 to TRBJ1-5; D ambiguous. TRBV5-3 is annotated as an ORF whose role is uncertain. The CDR3 has 16 amino acids. Trimming left V 2 bases short and J 4 bases short, with 16 bases between.

This clone has just a few counts. The genes are TRBV7-9 and TRBJ1-1; D may be TRBD1 (5 bases). Deletions cut 5 bases from V and 3 bases from J, with 13 bases between. Germline CDR1 is SEHNR and CDR2 is FQNEAQ (reference sequence). CDR3 length: 14 residues. CDR3: CASSPYDSYTEAFF. In DNA, the CDR3 is TGTGCCAGCAGCCCCTACGACAGCTACACTGAAGCTTTCTTT.

The gene calls are TRBV9 and TRBJ1-5; D not certain. Trimming shortened V by 0 bases and J by 0 bases, and 7 bases separated the two germline ends. Germline assignment: CDR1 SGDLS and CDR2 YYNGEE. The CDR3 length is 15 residues. CDR3 sequence (DNA): TGTGCCAGCAGCGTAGAGGGTAATAGCAATCAGCCCCAGCATTTT. This codes for CASSVEGNSNQPQHF.

The V gene is TRBV4-1, the J gene TRBJ2-3; 9 bases agree with TRBD2. The CDR3 runs 16 residues. V was clipped by 4 bases and J by 0 bases; unmatched bases: 5. Germline CDR1 and CDR2: MGHRA and YSYEKL. This chain's CDR3 is CASSPYSGGSTDTQYF. For the CDR3, the DNA is TGCGCCAGCAGCCCGTATAGCGGGGGAAGCACAGATACGCAGTATTTT.

This chain joins TRBV6-1 and TRBJ1-4; the D is unclear. This CDR3 spans 15 amino acids. The V gene lost 3 bases and the J gene lost 2 bases, with 10 bases spanning the gap. The V gene's germline CDR1 is MNHNS and CDR2 SASEGT. Here the CDR3 reads CASSDYTDTNEKLFF. The CDR3 nucleotides are TGTGCCAGCAGTGATTATACGGACACTAATGAAAAACTGTTTTTT.

The J gene is TRBJ2-7, the V gene TRBV9; 7 positions match TRBD1. This CDR3 is built from 13 residues. In germline, CDR1 is SGDLS, CDR2 YYNGEE. V lost 4 bases and J lost 5; bases outside the gene matches: 6. The CDR3 DNA is TGTGCCAGCAGCCCGACAGGGTCCGACGAGCAGTACTTC. This codes for CASSPTGSDEQYF.

Relative to its sample, this clone is medium-sized. J is TRBJ1-2 and V is TRBV6-5, with 8 bases fitting TRBD1. J was trimmed by 5 bases and V by 0 bases; bases with no gene match: 5. This CDR3 region has 15 residues. The germline V gene has CDR1 MNHEY and CDR2 SVGAGI. In nucleotides, the CDR3 is TGTGCCAGCAGTTACTCGGTGACAGGGGTTTATGGCTACACCTTC. Its translation: CASSYSVTGVYGYTF.

A few counts support this clone. The chain joins TRBV13 to TRBJ2-5, with TRBD1 matching 9 bases. The CDR3 runs to 13 residues. Germline V CDR1 and CDR2: PRHDT, FYEKMQ (reference sequence). The ends lost 3 bases at V and 4 bases at J; junction bases unmatched: 0. In DNA, the CDR3 is TGTGCCAGCAGCTTGACAGGGGGAGAGACCCAGTACTTC. It encodes CASSLTGGETQYF.